The text below deals with one T cell receptor beta chain. The protocol was immunoSEQ multiplex PCR, while the TCRdb copy is restricted to in-frame clones and leaves out a portion. Of more than 65,000 clones in the sample, about 97% are singletons; the top ten hold 0.31%. The sample is drawn from a study of technical replicates of blood from a few donors. Trimming cost V 3 bases and J 9 bases, with 6 bases left between them. Germline CDR1 KGHSH, CDR2 LQKENI. The CDR3 extends over 11 amino acids. This sequence was found in a human donor in good health. This rearrangement joins TRBV18 to TRBJ2-1; D remains ambiguous. The sample consisted of T cells isolated from PBMCs. CDR3 nucleotide sequence: TGTGCCAGCTCACCGGCAACTGAGCAGTTCTTC. This gives the protein CASSPATEQFF. The variable domain in full, with the rest retrieved from reference TRBV18 and TRBJ2-1, is NAGVMQNPRHLVRRRGQEARLRCSPMKGHSHVYWYRQLPEEGLKFMVYLQKENIIDESGMPKERFSAEFPKEGPSILRIQQVVRGDSAAYFCASSPATEQFFGPGTRLTVL.